This T cell receptor (beta chain) derives from a study of blood T cells in healthy people across ages. Germline CDR1 MNHEY, CDR2 SMNVEV (reference sequence). CDR3 length: 14 amino acids. The V gene lost 3 bases and the J gene lost 2 bases, with 11 bases spanning the gap. Study findings and constraints: Across samples, TCR beta diversity tracked strongly with naive T cell percentage. Higher diversity and more naive CD4+ cells were features of long-lived donors, compared to aged donors.

Regarding this clonotype: Its specificity is unknown.

Per sample, extraction of total RNA gave at least 5.5 micrograms in every case. A second PCR of 7 to 11 cycles used a sample-barcoded 5' primer and a J-beta primer mix. Researchers report that a template-switch adaptor with 12 random nucleotides tagged each cDNA molecule. TCRdb reanalysed the 5' RACE reads using MiXCR and keeps one entry per CDR3 protein. This repertoire shows 1.5 million to 2 million distinct CDR3 sequences, 35% to 50% found once; its top ten account for 23%. The receptor was derived from a human donor in good health. The specimen was blood. This chain joins TRBV27 and TRBJ2-7; TRBD1 or TRBD2 may be the D gene (5 bases each). The CDR3 loop is CASSFRDGPYEQYF. Written as DNA, the CDR3 is TGTGCCAGCAGTTTCCGGGACGGTCCCTACGAGCAGTACTTC.